A selection of T cell receptor beta chains follows, all from one sample in a study of identical twins. MiXCR, applied by TCRdb to the 5' RACE reads, yields one record per CDR3 protein. Seen here are about 530,000 distinct CDR3 sequences, 20% to 25% observed once, and the top ten hold 0.48%. The same sample was also studied in work on yellow fever vaccine responses in identical twins.

Sample: CD4+ T cells sorted from blood. The receptor set was obtained from a woman between 18 and 29 years old in good health. CDR3s include the opening cysteine and the closing phenylalanine or tryptophan. The D gene is left open where the match is weak. Some rows mark clone size as missing; the rest say once, few, many or name a class of expanded clone.

cdr3_nt	cdr3_aa	clone_size	d_call	v_call	j_call
TGCAGCGTTGAAGATCCATGGCAGACCGGGACCTATGGCTACACCTTC	CSVEDPWQTGTYGYTF	-	-	TRBV29-1	TRBJ1-2
TGTGCCAGCTCACCTGAGGCGGCGAGCTCCTACAATGAGCAGTTCTTC	CASSPEAASSYNEQFF	-	-	TRBV18	TRBJ2-1
TGCGCCAGCAGCTTGGACAGAGCGAACACCGGGGAGCTGTTTTTT	CASSLDRANTGELFF	many	-	TRBV5-1	TRBJ2-2
TGCGCCAGCAGCTTGTCTACCCAGGGGCGGGTGTACTTC	CASSLSTQGRVYF	once	-	TRBV5-1	TRBJ2-4
TGTGCCAGCAGTGACCCGGGACTAGCAACAGATACGCAGTATTTT	CASSDPGLATDTQYF	-	TRBD2	TRBV2	TRBJ2-3
TGTGCCAGCAGTTTGAGTTTACAGCTAAATGAAAAACTGTTTTTT	CASSLSLQLNEKLFF	-	-	TRBV12-3/TRBV12-4	TRBJ1-4
TGTGCCAGCAGCCCCGGGAACAGGGGAACAAAAGAGACCCAGTACTTC	CASSPGNRGTKETQYF	-	TRBD1	TRBV7-2	TRBJ2-5
TGCGCCAGAAACGAGCAGTACTTC	CARNEQYF	-	-	TRBV4-1	TRBJ2-7
TGCGCCAGCAGCTTCGACGGCGAGAGGTATGGCTACACCTTC	CASSFDGERYGYTF	few	-	TRBV5-1	TRBJ1-2
TGTGCCACCAGTGACCCCGGAGTCAATGGGGAGACCCAGTACTTC	CATSDPGVNGETQYF	few	-	TRBV24-1	TRBJ2-5
TGTGCCAGCAGCCAAGTTCAGGGGGCGAGCTACACCTTC	CASSQVQGASYTF	-	TRBD1	TRBV3-1	TRBJ1-2
TGTGCCAGCAGTTCGGCGCAAGTAGCGGGGGGGCCGGTAGATACGCAGTATTTT	CASSSAQVAGGPVDTQYF	few	TRBD2	TRBV12-3/TRBV12-4	TRBJ2-3
TGTGCCAGCAGCCTGGGTACGAACACTGAAGCTTTCTTT	CASSLGTNTEAFF	many	-	TRBV12-3/TRBV12-4	TRBJ1-1
TGTGCCAGCAGCTTAGGGATGCAGGGTCGGACAGATACGCAGTATTTT	CASSLGMQGRTDTQYF	few	-	TRBV7-8	TRBJ2-3
TGCAGCGGCATGACAGGGGGGCATGGCTACACCTTC	CSGMTGGHGYTF	-	TRBD1	TRBV29-1	TRBJ1-2
TGTGCCAGCAGTACCGACTACACAGGGAATGGTGGCTACACCTTC	CASSTDYTGNGGYTF	-	-	TRBV6-5	TRBJ1-2
TGTGCCAGCAGCCAATGGGGGCAGGGCGTCAATGAGCAGTTCTTC	CASSQWGQGVNEQFF	few	-	TRBV14	TRBJ2-1
TGTGCCAGCAGCCGTAGCGGGGGGAGCCCGGGGTCAGAGACCCAGTACTTC	CASSRSGGSPGSETQYF	-	TRBD2	TRBV3-1	TRBJ2-5
TGCAGTGCTAGAGCCGGGACAGGGGGCTATAGCAATCAGCCCCAGCATTTT	CSARAGTGGYSNQPQHF	few	TRBD1	TRBV20-1	TRBJ1-5
TGTGCCAGCCGACAGGGGCAATCCACAGATACGCAGTATTTT	CASRQGQSTDTQYF	few	TRBD1	TRBV2	TRBJ2-3
TGCAGCGTTGACCGAGAGAGCTCCTACAATGAGCAGTTCTTC	CSVDRESSYNEQFF	few	-	TRBV29-1	TRBJ2-1
TGTGCCAGCAACCTTCTAGCGACGAACACCGGGGAGCTGTTTTTT	CASNLLATNTGELFF	few	-	TRBV6-1	TRBJ2-2
TGTGCCAGCAGTTTCAACGGGGGAAAGTACAATGAGCAGTTCTTC	CASSFNGGKYNEQFF	-	-	TRBV28	TRBJ2-1
TGTGCCACCAGTGATTTCTTAGCTGTCGATGAGCAGTTCTTC	CATSDFLAVDEQFF	few	-	TRBV24-1	TRBJ2-1
TGTGCCAGCAGTTGGGCCGGGTTCACCGGGGAGCTGTTTTTT	CASSWAGFTGELFF	few	-	TRBV12-3/TRBV12-4	TRBJ2-2
TGTGCCAGCAGCCAACGACTAACAACTTACAATGAGCAGTTCTTC	CASSQRLTTYNEQFF	-	-	TRBV5-6	TRBJ2-1
TGTGCCAGCAGCTTGCCGCGACTAGCGGGGGGGAACCAAGAGACCCAGTACTTC	CASSLPRLAGGNQETQYF	-	TRBD2	TRBV5-6	TRBJ2-5
TGTGCCAGCAGTTCCTGGACAGACAACATGAACACTGAAGCTTTCTTT	CASSSWTDNMNTEAFF	-	-	TRBV12-3/TRBV12-4	TRBJ1-1
TGTGCCAGCAGTTACTGGGACAGCCCCGGCTGCTGTGAGCAGTTCTTC	CASSYWDSPGCCEQFF	-	TRBD1	TRBV6-7	TRBJ2-1
TGTGCCAGCAGCCGAGTCGGGAGTAGCTACGAGCAGTACTTC	CASSRVGSSYEQYF	few	-	TRBV3-1	TRBJ2-7
TGTGCCAGCAGCTTAGGCCAGGGTGTCCACGAGCAGTACTTC	CASSLGQGVHEQYF	-	-	TRBV5-5	TRBJ2-7
TGTGCCAGCAGCTTTGCCCGGATGGGCACCGGGGAGCTGTTTTTT	CASSFARMGTGELFF	few	-	TRBV7-3	TRBJ2-2
TGTGCCAGCAGCCTGGGGACCCAAGGGGAGCTGTTTTTT	CASSLGTQGELFF	many	-	TRBV12-3/TRBV12-4	TRBJ2-2
TGTGCCAGCAGCCAAACGCCCCCGAACACCGGGGAGCTGTTTTTT	CASSQTPPNTGELFF	-	-	TRBV14	TRBJ2-2
TGTGCCAGCAGCCAAGAATTAACAGCCATGGGCACCTTC	CASSQELTAMGTF	-	-	TRBV3-1	TRBJ1-2
TGTGCCAGCAGCCCGACTTCGGGGCATGGCTACACCTTC	CASSPTSGHGYTF	few	-	TRBV12-3/TRBV12-4	TRBJ1-2
TGCAGTGCTAGTGGTCGGACAACGGGCACAGATACGCAGTATTTT	CSASGRTTGTDTQYF	-	-	TRBV20-1	TRBJ2-3
TGCAGTGCTAGCTGGATAGATACGCAGTATTTT	CSASWIDTQYF	-	-	TRBV20-1	TRBJ2-3
TGTGCCAGCAGGTTACGTCACTCTGGAAACACCATATATTTT	CASRLRHSGNTIYF	-	-	TRBV12-3/TRBV12-4	TRBJ1-3
TGTGCCAGCAGCTTAGGACTAGCGGGAGGGGGTGAGCAGTTCTTC	CASSLGLAGGGEQFF	-	TRBD2	TRBV11-3	TRBJ2-1
TGCGCCAGCAGCTTGGGTAGCGGGAAGAGCTCCTACGAGCAGTACTTC	CASSLGSGKSSYEQYF	-	TRBD2	TRBV5-1	TRBJ2-7
TGTGCCAGCAGCTTAGACAGTATAGGGGGAGGCTACACCTTC	CASSLDSIGGGYTF	-	-	TRBV7-2	TRBJ1-2
TGCGCCAGCAGCTTGGCCGTACTTGGGGGCAAAAACATTCAGTACTTC	CASSLAVLGGKNIQYF	-	-	TRBV5-1	TRBJ2-4
TGTGCCAGCAGCCAATTTGACAATGAGCAGTTCTTC	CASSQFDNEQFF	-	-	TRBV3-1	TRBJ2-1
TGCGCCAGCAGTACGACAGTAAGTAGCTACGAGCAGTACTTC	CASSTTVSSYEQYF	-	-	TRBV5-1	TRBJ2-7
TGTGCCAGCAGTTTAGCGAGGGGGCCAGGCGTTAATTCACCCCTCCACTTT	CASSLARGPGVNSPLHF	-	TRBD1	TRBV12-3/TRBV12-4	TRBJ1-6
TGTGCCAGCAGCCAAGGAGGAGGCAGGGGGTACAATGAGCAGTTCTTC	CASSQGGGRGYNEQFF	-	TRBD1	TRBV14	TRBJ2-1
TGTGCCAGCAGATTTGCCCCGACGACAGGGGTTGAGGAGACCCAGTACTTC	CASRFAPTTGVEETQYF	-	TRBD1	TRBV28	TRBJ2-5
TGTGCCACCAGTGCGGGCGGGGGGCAAAACAATGAGCAGTTCTTC	CATSAGGGQNNEQFF	-	TRBD2	TRBV24-1	TRBJ2-1
TGTGCCAGCAGCCGGCGACAGGGGGCGGGGGGAGAAGAGACCCAGTACTTC	CASSRRQGAGGEETQYF	-	TRBD1	TRBV11-2	TRBJ2-5
TGTGCCAGCAGCCGACAGGAGAACACTGAAGCTTTCTTT	CASSRQENTEAFF	-	-	TRBV12-3/TRBV12-4	TRBJ1-1
TGCAGTGCTAGGCCCAGGAAGAATGAGCAGTTCTTC	CSARPRKNEQFF	-	-	TRBV20-1	TRBJ2-1
TGTGCCAGCAGTGAAGCGACTAGCGGGGAGAGGCGGTACGAGCAGTACTTC	CASSEATSGERRYEQYF	-	TRBD2	TRBV2	TRBJ2-7